A selection of T cell receptor beta chains follows, all from one sample in a study of T cells in Graves' hyperthyroidism and ophthalmopathy. TCRdb recomputed calls from the multiplex PCR reads with MiXCR, one row per CDR3 protein. The top ten hold around 7.7% of the sample, which has 600,000 to 900,000 distinct CDR3 sequences, roughly 15% seen once. Sequenced sample: blood. The receptor set was obtained from a man between 18 and 35 years old with Graves' hyperthyroidism. CDR3s include the opening cysteine and the closing phenylalanine or tryptophan. The order of the fields is clone size, V gene, J gene, D gene, CDR3 protein, CDR3 DNA. A D gene is named only where the DNA matches it firmly. For some rows the clone size is stated as once, few or many, or as a class when expanded; others skip it.

>few|TRBV7-9|TRBJ2-2|TRBD2
CASSNRTSGRPQSNTGELFF
TGTGCCAGCAGCAACCGGACTAGCGGGAGGCCCCAATCTAACACCGGGGAGCTGTTTTTT
>few|TRBV20-1|TRBJ2-5|TRBD2
CSAVLAGGGETQYF
TGCAGTGCAGTACTAGCGGGAGGCGGAGAGACCCAGTACTTC
>few|TRBV7-2|TRBJ2-7|NA
CASSLMLRVYEQYF
TGTGCCAGCAGCTTAATGTTACGTGTCTACGAGCAGTACTTC
>NA|TRBV4-1|TRBJ2-5|NA
CASSQEQTQYF
TGCGCCAGCAGCCAAGAACAGACCCAGTACTTC
>few|TRBV20-1|TRBJ2-7|TRBD1
CSARDPDRPLAEQYF
TGCAGTGCTAGAGACCCGGACAGGCCCCTTGCCGAGCAGTACTTC
>NA|TRBV28|TRBJ2-1|TRBD1
CASSSINRGQWNEQFF
TGTGCCAGCAGTTCCATCAACAGGGGGCAGTGGAATGAGCAGTTCTTC
>few|TRBV4-1|TRBJ1-1|NA
CASSQQGTTEAFF
TGCGCCAGCAGCCAACAGGGAACGACTGAAGCTTTCTTT
>many|TRBV29-1|TRBJ2-1|TRBD2
CSVDPAGDRYEQFF
TGCAGCGTTGACCCGGCGGGAGATCGCTATGAGCAGTTCTTC
>many|TRBV2|TRBJ2-5|NA
CASSTGRQETQYF
TGTGCCAGCAGTACGGGACGGCAAGAGACCCAGTACTTC
>many|TRBV28|TRBJ2-7|TRBD1
CASSFRGLHSYEQYF
TGTGCCAGCAGTTTCAGGGGGCTGCATTCCTACGAGCAGTACTTC
>few|TRBV5-6|TRBJ1-2|TRBD1
CASRLGRDSRWGYTF
TGTGCCAGCAGGTTGGGACGGGACAGCCGGTGGGGCTACACCTTC
>few|TRBV19|TRBJ2-7|TRBD1
CASSVQQGYEQYF
TGTGCCAGTAGTGTACAACAGGGGTACGAGCAGTACTTC